The 27 T cell receptor beta chains below were found in one sample sequenced in a study of spatial heterogeneity in lung cancer. Study-level findings and limits: Higher tumor mutation counts went along with higher counts of expanded intratumoral alpha and beta TCRs.

TCRdb re-analysed the 5' RACE reads in MiXCR, keeping a single row per CDR3 protein. The table has about 9,600 distinct CDR3 sequences, 6.3% seen once. Regarding time point: sample taken at primary tumor resection. These receptors have no known antigen. Sample: lung tumor tissue, taken at surgery. These receptor sequences come from a male donor with early-stage non-small cell lung cancer.

This clonotype is termed medium-sized. The V call is TRBV18, the J call TRBJ1-5; TRBD1 might be the D (6 bases). Germline-derived CDR1 and CDR2 are KGHSH and LQKENI. This CDR3 region has 17 residues. Trimming pared 1 base from V and 0 bases from J, leaving 13 bases between. The CDR3 reads CASSPRRDTYSNQPQHF. In nucleotides, the CDR3 is TGTGCCAGCTCACCACGCCGGGACACTTATAGCAATCAGCCCCAGCATTTT.

This clonotype was detected many times. CDR3 in amino acids: CASSQWTGQGYGYTF. CDR3 coding DNA: TGCGCCAGCAGCCAGTGGACAGGGCAGGGCTATGGCTACACCTTC. J is TRBJ1-2 and V is TRBV4-1; the match to TRBD1 covers 8 bases. With V trimmed by 3 bases and J by 4 bases, 7 bases remained unmatched. Germline V gives CDR1 MGHRA, CDR2 YSYEKL. CDR3 length: 15 amino acids.

This clonotype ranks as medium-sized. The chain combines TRBV10-1 with TRBJ2-3; no clear D. V lost 5 bases and J lost 0, with 9 bases in between. The CDR3 is 14 amino acids. Germline-derived CDR1 and CDR2 are WNHNN and SYGVQD (reference sequence). CDR3 sequence: CASSFSHSTDTQYF. The CDR3 DNA reads TGCGCCAGCAGTTTTAGCCATAGCACAGATACGCAGTATTTT.

In this sample, this clonotype turned up many times. The chain combines TRBV5-6 with TRBJ1-2; the match to TRBD1 covers 11 bases. The CDR3 is 16 amino acids. Germline trimming cut 3 bases from V and 6 bases from J; bases unmatched to any gene: 10. CDR1 and CDR2 (germline): SGHDT, YYEEEE. The CDR3 coding sequence is TGTGCCAGCAGCTCCCGCCGGGACAGGGGGATGGATGGCTACACCTTC. Amino acid sequence: CASSSRRDRGMDGYTF.

The V call is TRBV6-2 or TRBV6-3, the J call TRBJ2-2, with 7 nucleotides matching TRBD2. Per the germline V gene, CDR1 is MNHEY and CDR2 is SVGEGT. The CDR3 runs 16 residues. The V segment lost 0 bases and the J segment 2 bases; nucleotides outside the gene matches: 3. This chain's CDR3 is CASSYSRLANTGELFF. CDR3 sequence (DNA): TGTGCCAGCAGTTACTCCCGACTAGCTAACACCGGGGAGCTGTTTTTT.

This clonotype was detected many times. The DNA of the CDR3 is TGTGCCAGCAGCGTAAGCACAGGGGGGTATGGCTACACCTTC. It translates to CASSVSTGGYGYTF. The chain is built from TRBV9 and TRBJ1-2; 8 bases map to TRBD1. Losses at the gene ends were 1 base for V and 5 bases for J; bases not matched to a gene: 4. The CDR3 extends over 14 amino acids. The germline gives CDR1 SGDLS, CDR2 YYNGEE.

The sample holds many counts of this clonotype. The chain has TRBV2 and TRBJ2-1; 10 nucleotides match TRBD2. Germline V gives CDR1 SNHLY, CDR2 FYNNEI. Trimming cost V 6 bases and J 8 bases; bases outside gene matches: 7. This CDR3 region has 14 residues. The chain's CDR3 is CASRAGTSEHEQFF. In DNA form, the CDR3 reads TGTGCCAGCAGAGCCGGGACTAGCGAGCATGAGCAGTTCTTC.

Relative to its sample, this clonotype is large (0.1 to 1%). The J gene is TRBJ2-3, the V gene TRBV28, with TRBD2 as a possible D gene (5 bases). V was cut by 5 bases and J by 7 bases, with 10 bases left in between. This CDR3 is built from 12 residues. Germline-derived CDR1 and CDR2 are MDHEN and SYDVKM. In nucleotides, the CDR3 is TGTGCCAGCAGTCAGGACTTTTATACGCAGTATTTT. This encodes CASSQDFYTQYF.

This clonotype was counted at least ten times. This chain uses TRBV28 with TRBJ1-5, with D possibly being TRBD1 (6 bases). The CDR3 extends over 15 amino acids. V dropped 3 bases and J dropped 1 base, with 10 bases sitting between them. CDR1 is MDHEN and CDR2 is SYDVKM in the germline V gene. The CDR3 DNA reads as TGTGCCAGCAGTTTTGGTAGGGGGAGCAATCAGCCCCAGCATTTT. Protein product: CASSFGRGSNQPQHF.

This clonotype was counted many times. This chain joins TRBV27 and TRBJ2-5; TRBD2 agrees at 10 bases. The V and J ends lost 4 bases and 5 bases, in that order; junction bases with no gene match: 7. The CDR3 covers 15 residues. The germline V gene encodes CDR1 MNHEY and CDR2 SMNVEV (reference sequence). The CDR3 spells CASSSSGGAGETQYF. The CDR3 DNA reads as TGTGCCAGCAGTTCCAGCGGGGGGGCCGGGGAGACCCAGTACTTC.

The chain employs TRBV11-2 and TRBJ2-3; tentative D call: TRBD2 (5 bases). CDR1 and CDR2 from the germline V gene are SGHAT and FQNNGV. This CDR3 contains 15 residues. The germline V and J ends were trimmed by 0 bases and 1 base, with 8 bases remaining between them. CDR3 amino acids: CASSLDGVGTDTQYF. The CDR3 bases are TGTGCCAGCAGCTTAGACGGGGTGGGCACAGATACGCAGTATTTT.

The rearrangement links TRBV6-5 to TRBJ1-1, with D possibly matching TRBD1 (5 bases). The V gene's germline CDR1 is MNHEY and CDR2 SVGAGI. The CDR3 extends over 15 amino acids. Between the trimmed V and J ends, which lost 5 bases and 2 bases, there was a span of 15 bases. The CDR3 DNA follows: TGTGCCAGCAGTCGATGGGGACGGAGTAACACTGAAGCTTTCTTT. Its protein is CASSRWGRSNTEAFF.

This clonotype is deemed medium-sized (0.01 to 0.1%). The V and J genes are TRBV13 and TRBJ1-3; D unclear. Trimming took 2 bases from V and 0 from J, leaving 11 bases between them. Per germline, CDR1 PRHDT and CDR2 FYEKMQ (reference sequence). The CDR3 consists of 16 residues. For the CDR3, the DNA is TGTGCCAGCAGCTTATATAGCCAGGTCTCTGGAAACACCATATATTTT. This encodes CASSLYSQVSGNTIYF.

This clonotype rates as medium-sized. The J gene is TRBJ1-5, the V gene TRBV19; 7 bases map to TRBD1. Germline CDR1 is LNHDA and CDR2 is SQIVND (reference sequence). This CDR3 is 15 amino acids long. V lost 5 bases and J lost 4; bases outside the gene matches: 8. The CDR3 loop reads CASSPQKTGNQPQHF. The CDR3 region has the DNA TGTGCCAGTAGTCCCCAGAAGACAGGGAATCAGCCCCAGCATTTT.

This clonotype came up many times. The CDR3 region is CASSPTTGTGYTF. The CDR3 bases are TGTGCCAGCAGCCCGACGACAGGGACTGGCTACACCTTC. The chain recombines TRBV7-9 with TRBJ1-2; TRBD1 aligns across 7 bases. This CDR3 is 13 amino acids long. J gave up 7 bases and V 5 bases, and 7 bases lay outside the gene matches. Germline values: CDR1 SEHNR, CDR2 FQNEAQ (reference sequence).

About this clonotype itself: The germline gene is not matched at one end of the junction; a read error may be the cause. The CDR3 DNA reads TGCAGTGCTAGGCGACCGGGGACCCCTGAAACTTTCTTT. This encodes CSARRPGTPETFF. The V and J genes are TRBV20-1 and TRBJ1-1, with a possible D match to TRBD1 (5 bases). From germline, CDR1 is DFQATT and CDR2 SNEGSKA (reference sequence). This CDR3 region has 13 residues.

The DNA of the CDR3 is TGTGCCAGCAGCTTTGTCCGAATCGGACAGGGGTTAGGCACAGATACGCAGTATTTT. It specifies CASSFVRIGQGLGTDTQYF. The rearrangement links TRBV5-6 to TRBJ2-3, with TRBD1 matching 9 bases. V gave up 2 bases and J gave up 1 base; unmatched junction bases: 14. Germline V CDR1 and CDR2: SGHDT, YYEEEE. This CDR3 is 19 amino acids long.

This clonotype is termed medium-sized. The chain's CDR3 is CASSLGVGNQPQHF. The CDR3 nucleotides are TGTGCCAGCAGCTTAGGGGTTGGCAATCAGCCCCAGCATTTT. V gene TRBV13 combines with J gene TRBJ1-5; D remains unclear. V dropped 0 bases and J dropped 2 bases, with 5 bases sitting between them. The CDR3 totals 14 residues. The germline V gene encodes CDR1 PRHDT and CDR2 FYEKMQ (reference sequence).

This clonotype was observed a few times. The V gene is TRBV29-1, the J gene TRBJ1-2; D gene unclear. Germline assignment: CDR1 SQVTM and CDR2 ANQGSEA. Trimming shortened V by 7 bases and J by 4 bases, and 10 bases separated the two germline ends. The CDR3 runs 11 residues. The CDR3: CSGRGFYGYTF. DNA for the CDR3: TGCAGCGGACGAGGATTCTATGGCTACACCTTC.

For the CDR3, the DNA is TGTGCCAGCAGTATACTAGCGGGGGGGCCCCCCGGGGAGCTGTTTTTT. This sequence encodes CASSILAGGPPGELFF. V usage is TRBV12-3 or TRBV12-4 and J usage is TRBJ2-2, with 13 bases lining up with TRBD2. This CDR3 is built from 16 residues. V lost 5 bases and J lost 6; bases outside the gene matches: 6.

This clonotype has a handful of counts. V and J are TRBV5-4 and TRBJ2-7, with D possibly being TRBD2 (6 bases). The CDR3 is 14 amino acids. The ends were cut back, 1 base at V and 6 bases at J, with 14 bases in the middle. The germline V gene encodes CDR1 SGHNT and CDR2 YYREEE (reference sequence). The CDR3 sequence: CASSLFSRGGEQYF. In nucleotides, the CDR3 is TGTGCCAGCAGCTTGTTTAGTCGGGGAGGCGAGCAGTACTTC.

By proportion, this clonotype is medium-sized. The chain links TRBV20-1 to TRBJ2-1; the D gene is possibly TRBD2 (6 bases). This CDR3 is built from 14 residues. Germline V gene sequence: CDR1 DFQATT, CDR2 SNEGSKA (reference sequence). The V end was cut by 5 bases, the J end by 8 bases, with 19 bases between. CDR3 nucleotides: TGCAGTGCTTTACCGGGACTCCCTATGGATGAGCAGTTCTTC. The encoded protein is CSALPGLPMDEQFF.

This clonotype was recorded many times. The chain combines TRBV27 with TRBJ1-5; D may be TRBD1 (6 bases). Trimming pared 3 bases from V and 4 bases from J, leaving 13 bases between. CDR3 length: 15 residues. In germline, CDR1 is MNHEY, CDR2 SMNVEV (reference sequence). CDR3 residues: CASSFRGAVNQPQHF. CDR3 bases: TGTGCCAGCAGTTTTAGGGGGGCGGTTAATCAGCCCCAGCATTTT.

J is TRBJ1-2 and V is TRBV6-6, with unresolved D. Between the trimmed V and J ends, which lost 5 bases and 4 bases, there was a span of 8 bases. Germline assignment: CDR1 MNHNY and CDR2 SVGAGI (reference sequence). This CDR3 is built from 12 residues. The DNA for the CDR3 is TGTGCCAGCAGTCCCGATCCCTATGGCTACACCTTC. Translation: CASSPDPYGYTF.

This clonotype was observed at least ten times. The gene calls are TRBV6-2 or TRBV6-3 and TRBJ2-5; D not resolved. The CDR3 runs 15 residues. Trimming removed 0 bases at V and 5 bases at J, with 13 bases between. Germline V lookup: CDR1 MNHEY, CDR2 SVGEGT. CDR3 region: CASSYSRSRRETQYF. Written as DNA, the CDR3 is TGTGCCAGCAGTTACTCGAGAAGTAGAAGGGAGACCCAGTACTTC.

This clonotype was seen ten or more times. The V gene is TRBV6-2 or TRBV6-3, the J gene TRBJ2-7; no firm D call. This CDR3 spans 15 amino acids. Germline CDR1 and CDR2: MNHEY and SVGEGT. Trimming stripped 4 bases from V and 7 bases from J, with 20 bases between. The CDR3 region has the DNA TGTGCCAGCAGTTTGTCCGGGCCAGGAACCGTGGAGCAGTACTTC. Translated, it gives CASSLSGPGTVEQYF.

This clonotype came up many times. V and J are TRBV5-1 and TRBJ1-4, with D perhaps TRBD1 (6 bases). The V gene's germline CDR1 is SGHRS and CDR2 YFSETQ. V shed 0 bases and J shed 8 bases, with 11 bases lying between them. This CDR3 comprises 14 residues. Written as DNA, the CDR3 is TGCGCCAGCAGCTTGGCAGGGGTAGGCGAAAAACTGTTTTTT. Its protein product is CASSLAGVGEKLFF.